Reported below is one T cell receptor beta chain. These data are taken from a study of blood T cells in healthy people across ages. CDR1 and CDR2 from the germline V gene are SQVTM and ANQGSEA. The V end lost 8 bases, the J end lost 1 base, and 9 bases lay between the germline ends. The CDR3 totals 12 residues. Caucasian individuals from Russia who were healthy and aged roughly 6 to 95 acted as donors. They isolated at least 6.5 million PBMCs from each sample. The use of a sample-barcoded 5' primer and a J-beta primer mix characterized a second PCR of about 7 to 12 cycles. A tag from a template-switch adaptor with 12 random nucleotides marked each cDNA molecule. In TCRdb, the 5' RACE reads were re-called with MiXCR into one record per CDR3 protein. The sample lists 1,800,000 or so distinct CDR3 sequences, around 40% seen once, with 23% in the top ten.

The chain recombines TRBV29-1 with TRBJ1-3; no reliable D call. This receptor was identified in a human donor in good health. Material: blood. The CDR3 loop is CSSVDSGNTIYF. In DNA form, the CDR3 reads TGCAGCTCAGTCGATTCTGGAAACACCATATATTTT.